The rows below give T cell receptor beta chains drawn from one sample of a study of blood T cell repertoires in COVID-19. Generated by immunoSEQ multiplex PCR, the TCRdb table keeps only in-frame clones and is missing some. The sample includes 310,000 or so clones, more than 70% of them seen just once. The sample was peripheral blood. The receptors derive from a man aged 18 to 30 who had recovered from COVID-19. CDR3s include the opening cysteine and the closing phenylalanine or tryptophan. Each record gives: J gene, D gene, clone size, CDR3 length, V gene, CDR3 DNA, CDR3 protein. D genes are given only for firm matches. Not every row has a clone size; where given, it reads once, few, many or a size class.

j_gene: TRBJ2-7
d_gene: TRBD1
abundance: -
len: 15
v_gene: TRBV19
CDR3nt: TGTGCCAGTACCCCATCGGGGACAGGGACCTACGAGCAGTACTTC
CDR3aa: CASTPSGTGTYEQYF

j_gene: TRBJ1-5
d_gene: TRBD1
abundance: -
len: 13
v_gene: TRBV29-1
CDR3nt: TGCAGCGTCGTGCAGGGGGTAGGGCAGCCCCAGCATTTT
CDR3aa: CSVVQGVGQPQHF

j_gene: TRBJ1-1
d_gene: -
abundance: -
len: 13
v_gene: TRBV6-1
CDR3nt: TGTGCCAGCAGTGAAGGGCAGGGCGCGAGTCCTTTCTTT
CDR3aa: CASSEGQGASPFF

j_gene: TRBJ1-1
d_gene: -
abundance: -
len: 12
v_gene: TRBV4-3
CDR3nt: TGCGCCAGCAGCCAAACGGGTAATGAAGCTTTCTTT
CDR3aa: CASSQTGNEAFF

j_gene: TRBJ2-6
d_gene: -
abundance: -
len: 16
v_gene: TRBV2
CDR3nt: TGTGCCAGCAGTGACCGGGGAAACCCTGGGGCCAACGTCCTGACTTTC
CDR3aa: CASSDRGNPGANVLTF

j_gene: TRBJ2-7
d_gene: -
abundance: -
len: 15
v_gene: TRBV30
CDR3nt: TGTGCCTGGAGTCCACCGGGTTTCGGATACTACGAGCAGTACTTC
CDR3aa: CAWSPPGFGYYEQYF

j_gene: TRBJ2-1
d_gene: TRBD2
abundance: few
len: 12
v_gene: TRBV18
CDR3nt: TGTGCCAGCTCACCGGGGGGGGATGAGCAGTTCTTC
CDR3aa: CASSPGGDEQFF

j_gene: TRBJ2-2
d_gene: -
abundance: -
len: 18
v_gene: TRBV11-2
CDR3nt: TGTGCCAGCAGCTTAGGGTTAGCGGGACAGACGAACACCGGGGAGCTGTTTTTT
CDR3aa: CASSLGLAGQTNTGELFF

j_gene: TRBJ1-2
d_gene: -
abundance: -
len: 14
v_gene: TRBV6-5
CDR3nt: TGTGCCAGCAGTTACGCCGGCGGATACTATGGCTACACCTTC
CDR3aa: CASSYAGGYYGYTF

j_gene: TRBJ1-6
d_gene: -
abundance: few
len: 16
v_gene: TRBV15
CDR3nt: TGTGCCACCAGCAGAGATTGGGAGCTCTATAATTCACCCCTCCACTTT
CDR3aa: CATSRDWELYNSPLHF

j_gene: TRBJ1-2
d_gene: -
abundance: -
len: 13
v_gene: TRBV5-1
CDR3nt: TGCGCCAGCAGCGCGACAGTGAACTATGGCTACACCTTC
CDR3aa: CASSATVNYGYTF

j_gene: TRBJ2-7
d_gene: -
abundance: -
len: 13
v_gene: TRBV18
CDR3nt: TGTGCCAGCTCCCAAGGGAGAGACTACGAGCAGTACTTC
CDR3aa: CASSQGRDYEQYF

j_gene: TRBJ2-3
d_gene: TRBD1
abundance: -
len: 15
v_gene: TRBV18
CDR3nt: TGTGCCAGCTCACCGGTAGGACAGGTGAGCGATACGCAGTATTTT
CDR3aa: CASSPVGQVSDTQYF

j_gene: TRBJ1-5
d_gene: TRBD1
abundance: -
len: 15
v_gene: TRBV9
CDR3nt: TGTGCCAGCAGCGTAGAAGGGACAGGGAATCAGCCCCAGCATTTT
CDR3aa: CASSVEGTGNQPQHF

j_gene: TRBJ1-1
d_gene: -
abundance: -
len: 11
v_gene: TRBV6-5
CDR3nt: TGTGCCAGCAGACAGGCCTTTCGAGCTTTCTTT
CDR3aa: CASRQAFRAFF

j_gene: TRBJ1-1
d_gene: -
abundance: -
len: 13
v_gene: TRBV7-3
CDR3nt: TGTGCCAGCAGCAGGATGAGGGACACTGAAGCTTTCTTT
CDR3aa: CASSRMRDTEAFF

j_gene: TRBJ1-2
d_gene: -
abundance: -
len: 16
v_gene: TRBV9
CDR3nt: TGTGCCAGCAGCCCTTCCTTCCCGACAGGTCAGGATGGCTACACCTTC
CDR3aa: CASSPSFPTGQDGYTF